Shown below are 15 T cell receptor beta chains from a single sample sequenced in a study of T cells in Graves' hyperthyroidism and ophthalmopathy (dated by TCRdb to the late 2010s). Library preparation was by multiplex PCR. TCRdb records Illumina HiSeq 2000 as the sequencer. The TCR beta CDR3 regions were amplified from RNA transcripts. The first round of RT-PCR for the TCR CDR3 was performed with the HTBI primer set and the Qiagen OneStep RT-PCR kit. Starting from the raw public reads, TCRdb applied fastp trimming at Q25, assembled clones with MiXCR and retained in-frame beta chains. Identical CDR3 protein sequences are pooled into one entry, listed with their most common genes and DNA. The sample yields hundreds of thousands of distinct CDR3 sequences; around a third were counted once. The ten largest clones add up to around 32% of the sample. Sequencing was performed on blood. These receptors were collected from a woman in her forties with Graves' hyperthyroidism.

This clonotype was detected ten times or more. The chain employs TRBV15 and TRBJ1-3, with a possible D match to TRBD1 (5 bases). The V end was cut by 3 bases, the J end by 0 bases, with 9 bases between. This CDR3 has 15 amino acids. Germline V lookup: CDR1 LNHNV, CDR2 YYDKDF (reference sequence). The CDR3 sequence: CATSSHGGSGNTIYF. The CDR3 bases are TGTGCCACCAGCAGTCACGGGGGCTCTGGAAACACCATATATTTT.

This clonotype appeared many times. V is TRBV7-2 and J is TRBJ1-3, with no clear D. The V gene lost 0 bases and the J gene lost 0 bases, with 6 bases spanning the gap. CDR3 length equals 15 residues. CDR1 and CDR2 from the germline V gene are SGHTA and FQGNSA. CDR3 DNA sequence: TGTGCCAGCAGCTTAGCACCAGACTCTGGAAACACCATATATTTT. This sequence encodes CASSLAPDSGNTIYF.

This clonotype occurred many times. The V and J genes are TRBV6-5 and TRBJ1-1, with 7 bases that match TRBD1. The CDR3 runs 13 residues. V lost 7 bases, J lost 5 bases, and 7 bases stayed unmatched. The germline V gene has CDR1 MNHEY and CDR2 SVGAGI. Here the CDR3 reads CASTRQGGTEAFF. In nucleotides, the CDR3 is TGTGCCAGCACCAGACAGGGTGGTACTGAAGCTTTCTTT.

This clonotype occurred a few times. The chain recombines TRBV29-1 with TRBJ1-2; D gene unclear. Trimming cost V 7 bases and J 4 bases, with 13 bases left between them. Germline V lookup: CDR1 SQVTM, CDR2 ANQGSEA. The CDR3 consists of 12 residues. The CDR3 here is CSAEGVIYGYTF. The CDR3 DNA reads TGCAGCGCAGAGGGTGTAATCTATGGCTACACCTTC.

The chain is built from TRBV13 and TRBJ2-2; D is perhaps TRBD1 (5 bases). Germline CDR1 reads PRHDT; CDR2 reads FYEKMQ (reference sequence). The V end lost 2 bases, the J end lost 3 bases, and 7 bases lay between the germline ends. The CDR3 has 14 amino acids. For the CDR3, the DNA is TGTGCCAGCAGCTTACAGGGTTACACCGGGGAGCTGTTTTTT. Encoded protein: CASSLQGYTGELFF.

V and J are TRBV29-1 and TRBJ1-1, with a tentative D call TRBD1 (5 bases). The germline gives CDR1 SQVTM, CDR2 ANQGSEA. There are 13 residues in the CDR3. Trimming removed 8 bases at V and 3 bases at J, with 16 bases between. This CDR3 reads CSSRVWMDTEAFF. CDR3 in DNA: TGCAGCTCCAGGGTATGGATGGACACTGAAGCTTTCTTT. The full variable domain, in which reference TRBV29-1 and TRBJ1-1 provide the parts outside the CDR3, is SAVISQKPSRDICQRGTSLTIQCQVDSQVTMMFWYRQQPGQSLTLIATANQGSEATYESGFVIDKFPISRPNLTFSTLTVSNMSPEDSSIYLCSSRVWMDTEAFFGQGTRLTVV.

Many counts were recorded for this clonotype. This sequence joins TRBV29-1 and TRBJ2-2, with a weak D call TRBD1 (5 bases). Germline assignment: CDR1 SQVTM and CDR2 ANQGSEA. The length of the CDR3 is 14 residues. Trimming removed 3 bases from V and 0 bases from J, with 8 bases in between. The CDR3 here is CSVDDSPNTGELFF. CDR3 in DNA: TGCAGCGTTGATGACAGCCCGAACACCGGGGAGCTGTTTTTT.

For this clonotype: A read error may account for a junction end that differs from germline. The rearrangement uses TRBV10-3 and TRBJ1-3; D might be TRBD1 (5 bases). CDR3 length: 11 residues. Germline V gene data show CDR1 as ENHRY and CDR2 as SYGVKD. The CDR3 DNA reads as TGTGCCATCAGCGGGGGAAGCACCATATATTTT. This encodes CAISGGSTIYF.

The chain uses TRBV7-9 and TRBJ1-5; D is unresolved. Germline lookup yields CDR1 SEHNR and CDR2 FQNEAQ (reference sequence). Trimming removed 5 bases at V and 11 bases at J, with 16 bases between. The CDR3 loop spans 13 amino acids. CDR3 sequence (DNA): TGTGCCAGCAGCGTAGACACCCAAGAGACCCAGCATTTT. Translating it yields CASSVDTQETQHF.

With respect to this clonotype: This may come from a read error, since a much larger clone is one base off. The chain uses TRBV20-1 and TRBJ2-7; D gene ambiguous. Germline V gene sequence: CDR1 DFQATT, CDR2 SNEGSKA (reference sequence). The CDR3 runs to 13 residues. The CDR3 is CSARDTGTYERYF. The CDR3 DNA is TGCAGTGCTAGAGATACGGGTACCTACGAGCGGTACTTC.

The sample holds many counts of this clonotype. This chain links TRBV6-5 with TRBJ2-7; 7 bases are a match to TRBD1. The CDR3 consists of 14 residues. Germline CDR1 reads MNHEY; CDR2 reads SVGAGI. Unmatched junction bases numbered 8, after V lost 5 bases and J lost 4 bases. CDR3 sequence reads: CASSGQRQGYEQYF. As DNA, the CDR3 is TGTGCCAGCAGTGGACAGCGACAGGGTTACGAGCAGTACTTC.

This clonotype was seen only a few times. The chain carries TRBV27 and TRBJ1-2; D is perhaps TRBD1 (5 bases). CDR3 length: 15 amino acids. In germline, CDR1 is MNHEY, CDR2 SMNVEV (reference sequence). With 8 bases removed from V and 1 base from J, the gap between germline ends came to 17 bases. The chain's CDR3 is CASSPDFRVNYGYTF. The CDR3 DNA sequence: TGTGCCAGCTCCCCGGACTTCAGGGTTAACTATGGCTACACCTTC.

This clonotype was recorded many times. The chain joins TRBV6-6 to TRBJ2-7; D ambiguous. Trimming pared 3 bases from V and 1 base from J, leaving 10 bases between. Germline loops: CDR1 MNHNY, CDR2 SVGAGI (reference sequence). The CDR3 contains 14 residues. The CDR3 DNA sequence: TGTGCCAGCAGTTATCTGGGTGGATCCTACGAGCAGTACTTC. Translated: CASSYLGGSYEQYF.

This clonotype was seen only once. V and J are TRBV10-3 and TRBJ1-2, with 9 bases aligning to TRBD1. Looked up from germline, CDR1 is ENHRY and CDR2 is SYGVKD. V trimming: 7 bases; J trimming: 8 bases; junction bases outside the gene matches: 11. This CDR3 region has 14 residues. The CDR3 DNA reads TGTGCCATCACTTCGGGACAGGGAGAGAGAGGCTACACCTTC. Its translation: CAITSGQGERGYTF.

The genes are TRBV6-5 and TRBJ1-2; a weak D match, TRBD1 (6 bases). The CDR3 totals 14 residues. Germline loops: CDR1 MNHEY, CDR2 SVGAGI. Trimming shortened V by 6 bases and J by 8 bases, and 19 bases separated the two germline ends. CDR3 in amino acids: CASSRTRGSGGYTF. CDR3 in DNA: TGTGCCAGCAGCCGTACCAGGGGTTCGGGGGGCTACACCTTC.